This TCR beta chain was recovered during a study of blood T cell repertoires in COVID-19. The CDR3 is made up of 12 amino acids. Germline lookup yields CDR1 SGDLS and CDR2 YYNGEE. Symptom resolution, clearance, or two negative PCRs marked the recovered donors of Cohort 3. Produced via immunoSEQ multiplex PCR; TCRdb's table is partial and in-frame only. The sample shows roughly 170,000 clones, 82% of them seen only once. Sequenced sample: PBMCs or T cells enriched from blood (not recorded which). The receptor's source is a man in his 60s who had recovered from COVID-19. The V and J genes are TRBV9 and TRBJ1-6, with 7 nucleotides matching TRBD1. The chain's CDR3 is CASNRQGSPLHF. In DNA form, the CDR3 reads TGTGCTTCCAACAGACAGGGCTCACCCCTCCACTTT.